The source of this T cell receptor beta chain is a study of human thymus T cells. Study observations and caveats: Within thymic and blood repertoires, V and J gene usage appeared to be biased. Related research examined unrelated individuals and reported that their thymic repertoires overlapped highly.

Measured with immunoSEQ multiplex PCR; TCRdb has only the in-frame clones, and not every one. Of around 120,000 clones in the sample, around 94% were seen once. Points on this clone: Its antigen remains unknown.

The source of the thymus tissue was resections taken during corrective heart surgery. Having corrective surgery for congenital heart defects, healthy Finnish infants were the ones who donated. Source material: thymus tissue. This clonotype originated in a boy under two years old with a congenital heart defect but otherwise immunologically healthy.

The CDR3 sequence is CASSHQPGQRLGYTF. For the CDR3, the DNA is TGCGCCAGCAGTCATCAACCGGGACAGCGTCTTGGCTACACCTTC. The chain joins TRBV23-1 to TRBJ1-2, with 7 bases aligning to TRBD1. TRBV23-1 is known as an ORF, though its function is uncertain. V gave up 3 bases and J gave up 7 bases; unmatched junction bases: 11. This CDR3 has 15 amino acids.